One and the same sample provided the 21 T cell receptor beta chains below, sequenced in a study of blood T cell repertoires in COVID-19. Clones were read by immunoSEQ multiplex PCR, and TCRdb kept only the in-frame ones, dropping some. The profile shows about 74,000 clones, about 80% of them singletons. The specimen sequenced was peripheral blood. These TCRs come from a human donor in a cohort sampled during active COVID-19.

The chain has TRBV7-9 and TRBJ1-4; D call uncertain. Looked up from germline, CDR1 is SEHNR and CDR2 is FQNEAQ (reference sequence). The ends were cut back, 0 bases at V and 5 bases at J, with 10 bases in the middle. The CDR3 is 15 amino acids. The CDR3 sequence is CASSLAQALNEKLFF. For the CDR3, the DNA is TGTGCCAGCAGCTTAGCTCAGGCTCTGAATGAAAAACTGTTTTTT.

DNA for the CDR3: TGTGCCATCAGTGAGGCTACAGGGGGCGCAGGCACAGATACGCAGTATTTT. Amino acids: CAISEATGGAGTDTQYF. The chain carries TRBV10-3 and TRBJ2-3; 9 bases align to TRBD1. Germline loops: CDR1 ENHRY, CDR2 SYGVKD. The CDR3 is made up of 17 amino acids. Trimming removed 2 bases from V and 1 base from J; junction bases left unmatched: 7.

This chain connects TRBV14 to TRBJ1-1; 9 positions agree with TRBD1. Germline lookup yields CDR1 SGHDN and CDR2 FVKESK. After removal of 4 bases from V and 4 bases from J, the junction contained 7 bases not matched to a gene. The CDR3 spans 15 residues. The CDR3 nucleotides are TGTGCCAGCAGCCCCTGGACAGGGGAGAGCACTGAAGCTTTCTTT. Its translation: CASSPWTGESTEAFF.

This clone was observed a single time. V and J are TRBV6-5 and TRBJ1-2; unclear D gene. V was cut by 0 bases and J by 6 bases, with 8 bases left in between. The CDR3 has 13 amino acids. Germline-derived CDR1 and CDR2 are MNHEY and SVGAGI. The CDR3: CASSYSGANGYTF. CDR3 DNA: TGTGCCAGCAGTTACTCGGGCGCTAATGGCTACACCTTC.

The rearrangement uses TRBV5-6 and TRBJ2-5, with D possibly matching TRBD2 (5 bases). Germline CDR1 SGHDT, CDR2 YYEEEE. Trimming pared 4 bases from V and 4 bases from J, leaving 14 bases between. The length of the CDR3 is 14 residues. CDR3 residues: CASSRRLHSETQYF. Written as DNA, the CDR3 is TGTGCCAGCAGCCGGAGGCTTCACTCAGAGACCCAGTACTTC. The whole variable domain, filled in from reference TRBV5-6 and TRBJ2-5, reads DAGVTQSPTHLIKTRGQQVTLRCSPKSGHDTVSWYQQALGQGPQFIFQYYEEEERQRGNFPDRFSGHQFPNYSSELNVNALLLGDSALYLCASSRRLHSETQYFGPGTRLLVL.

This chain connects TRBV7-9 to TRBJ2-7; 8 bases are a match to TRBD2. V shed 5 bases, J shed 5 bases, and the junction held 8 bases outside the gene matches. In germline, CDR1 is SEHNR, CDR2 FQNEAQ (reference sequence). The CDR3 contains 14 residues. In nucleotides, the CDR3 is TGTGCCAGCAGCCCGGGACTAGTGTACCACGAGCAGTACTTC. Translation gives CASSPGLVYHEQYF.

The chain recombines TRBV12-3 or TRBV12-4 with TRBJ2-5; 8 bases fit TRBD1. Germline trimming cut 5 bases from V and 4 bases from J; bases unmatched to any gene: 3. The CDR3 covers 13 residues. The CDR3 nucleotides are TGTGCCAGCAGTCCCGGGACAGGAGAGACCCAGTACTTC. Translated: CASSPGTGETQYF.

The chain combines TRBV2 with TRBJ1-6; the match to TRBD1 covers 7 bases. Germline trimming cut 3 bases from V and 8 bases from J; bases unmatched to any gene: 4. This CDR3 has 14 amino acids. Germline V lookup: CDR1 SNHLY, CDR2 FYNNEI. This CDR3 reads CASSDGQGDSPLHF. CDR3 nucleotides: TGTGCCAGCAGTGACGGGCAGGGGGATTCACCCCTCCACTTT.

This clone was counted a few times. The V call is TRBV9, the J call TRBJ1-3, with D possibly TRBD1 on 5 matching bases. The CDR3 is 14 residues long. Germline V gene data show CDR1 as SGDLS and CDR2 as YYNGEE. V shed 0 bases and J shed 4 bases, with 8 bases lying between them. The CDR3 loop is CASSVVTEGNTIYF. The DNA of the CDR3 is TGTGCCAGCAGCGTAGTGACAGAGGGAAACACCATATATTTT. Variable domain in full (rest from reference TRBV9 and TRBJ1-3): DSGVTQTPKHLITATGQRVTLRCSPRSGDLSVYWYQQSLDQGLQFLIQYYNGEERAKGNILERFSAQQFPDLHSELNLSSLELGDSALYFCASSVVTEGNTIYFGEGSWLTVV.

The V call is TRBV6-6, the J call TRBJ2-7; 9 bases match TRBD1. The germline V gene encodes CDR1 MNHNY and CDR2 SVGAGI (reference sequence). This CDR3 is built from 14 residues. V lost 5 bases and J lost 6; bases outside the gene matches: 8. The DNA for the CDR3 is TGTGCCAGCAGTCACCCGGGACAGGGAGGCGAGCAGTACTTC. Encoded protein: CASSHPGQGGEQYF.

The chain has TRBV18 and TRBJ2-3; 7 positions agree with TRBD1. V lost 6 bases, J lost 0 bases, and 3 bases stayed unmatched. The germline CDR1 and CDR2 sequences are KGHSH and LQKENI. CDR3 length: 14 amino acids. CDR3 loop: CASSMGQSTDTQYF. CDR3 sequence (DNA): TGTGCCAGCTCTATGGGACAGAGCACAGATACGCAGTATTTT.

This chain links TRBV5-4 with TRBJ2-5, with D possibly being TRBD2 (6 bases). Germline CDR1 and CDR2: SGHNT and YYREEE (reference sequence). V was trimmed by 0 bases and J by 2 bases, leaving 8 bases between them. This CDR3 contains 14 residues. The CDR3, as DNA: TGTGCCAGCAGCTTGGATAGCGGACAAGAGACCCAGTACTTC. As protein: CASSLDSGQETQYF.

This clone was counted once. This rearrangement joins TRBV10-3 to TRBJ2-7; D not resolved. The V gene's germline CDR1 is ENHRY and CDR2 SYGVKD. The CDR3 runs 13 residues. V was cut by 0 bases and J by 0 bases, with 3 bases left in between. This chain's CDR3 is CAISESYSYEQYF. CDR3 in DNA: TGTGCCATCAGTGAGTCGTACTCCTACGAGCAGTACTTC.

The V call is TRBV7-2, the J call TRBJ1-1, with TRBD1 matching 7 bases. V lost 5 bases, J lost 1 base, and 4 bases stayed unmatched. This CDR3 has 14 amino acids. CDR1 and CDR2 from the germline V gene are SGHTA and FQGNSA. The CDR3 here is CASSRGTENTEAFF. The CDR3 DNA is TGTGCCAGCAGCCGTGGGACAGAGAACACTGAAGCTTTCTTT.

This clone was found once. The gene calls are TRBV7-2 and TRBJ2-7, with TRBD2 matching 7 bases. Germline CDR1 is SGHTA and CDR2 is FQGNSA. This CDR3 has 17 amino acids. With 1 base clipped from V and 2 bases from J, the junction kept 11 bases outside the gene matches. CDR3 nucleotides: TGTGCCAGCAGCTTAGGCCCTGGAGTAGCGGGTGCCTACGAGCAGTACTTC. The encoded protein is CASSLGPGVAGAYEQYF.

V is TRBV5-6 and J is TRBJ1-6; 9 bases map to TRBD1. The ends lost 2 bases at V and 7 bases at J; junction bases unmatched: 7. Germline V CDR1 and CDR2: SGHDT, YYEEEE. This CDR3 contains 16 residues. CDR3 nucleotides: TGTGCCAGCAGCTTCGGGACAGGGACATCCAATTCACCCCTCCACTTT. Amino acids: CASSFGTGTSNSPLHF.

CDR3 sequence: CASSLQGAGGTEAFF. The CDR3 region has the DNA TGCGCCAGCAGCTTGCAGGGGGCTGGCGGCACTGAAGCTTTCTTT. The V gene is TRBV5-1, the J gene TRBJ1-1; 8 nucleotides match TRBD1. CDR1 is SGHRS and CDR2 is YFSETQ in the germline V gene. The CDR3 consists of 15 residues. Trimming at V came to 1 base and at J to 4 bases, leaving 6 bases not matched to a gene.

V and J are TRBV13 and TRBJ2-7; possible D gene TRBD1, 6 bases. The CDR3 consists of 13 residues. Germline V gene sequence: CDR1 PRHDT, CDR2 FYEKMQ (reference sequence). V was pared by 0 bases and J by 6 bases, with 9 bases between. DNA of the CDR3: TGTGCCAGCAGCTTAGGAGGCAGGGGCGAGCAGTACTTC. Amino acids: CASSLGGRGEQYF.

V usage is TRBV4-2 and J usage is TRBJ2-7, with a weak D call TRBD1 (6 bases). The CDR3 is made up of 14 amino acids. V lost 0 bases, J lost 5 bases, and 11 bases lay in between. Germline V gives CDR1 LGHNA, CDR2 YNFKEQ. CDR3 DNA sequence: TGTGCCAGCAGCCAAGACCTCCCAGGGGACGAGCAGTACTTC. This gives the protein CASSQDLPGDEQYF.

This clone was seen a single time. This rearrangement joins TRBV11-1 to TRBJ2-3, with TRBD2 matching 9 bases. This CDR3 comprises 14 residues. J gave up 8 bases and V 2 bases, and 5 bases lay outside the gene matches. Germline CDR1 reads SGHAT; CDR2 reads FQDESV (reference sequence). The CDR3 spells CASSLSGLATTQYF. In DNA form, the CDR3 reads TGTGCCAGCAGCTTATCGGGACTAGCTACTACGCAGTATTTT.

The chain is built from TRBV6-5 and TRBJ2-7; D is uncertain. This CDR3 is built from 13 residues. CDR1 and CDR2 from the germline V gene are MNHEY and SVGAGI. Trimming shortened V by 0 bases and J by 2 bases, and 5 bases separated the two germline ends. CDR3 sequence: CASSYSSTYEQYF. The CDR3 DNA is TGTGCCAGCAGTTACTCGAGCACCTACGAGCAGTACTTC.